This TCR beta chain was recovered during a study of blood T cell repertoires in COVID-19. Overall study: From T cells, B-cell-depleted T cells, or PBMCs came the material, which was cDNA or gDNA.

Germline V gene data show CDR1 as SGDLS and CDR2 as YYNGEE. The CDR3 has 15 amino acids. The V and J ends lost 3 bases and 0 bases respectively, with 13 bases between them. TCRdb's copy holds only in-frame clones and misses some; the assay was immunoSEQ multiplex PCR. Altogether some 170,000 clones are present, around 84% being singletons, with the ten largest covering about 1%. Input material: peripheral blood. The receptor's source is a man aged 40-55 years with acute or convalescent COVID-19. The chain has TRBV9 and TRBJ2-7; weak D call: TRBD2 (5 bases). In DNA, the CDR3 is TGTGCCAGCAGCGCCGACGGTGGGAGCTCCTACGAGCAGTACTTC. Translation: CASSADGGSSYEQYF.